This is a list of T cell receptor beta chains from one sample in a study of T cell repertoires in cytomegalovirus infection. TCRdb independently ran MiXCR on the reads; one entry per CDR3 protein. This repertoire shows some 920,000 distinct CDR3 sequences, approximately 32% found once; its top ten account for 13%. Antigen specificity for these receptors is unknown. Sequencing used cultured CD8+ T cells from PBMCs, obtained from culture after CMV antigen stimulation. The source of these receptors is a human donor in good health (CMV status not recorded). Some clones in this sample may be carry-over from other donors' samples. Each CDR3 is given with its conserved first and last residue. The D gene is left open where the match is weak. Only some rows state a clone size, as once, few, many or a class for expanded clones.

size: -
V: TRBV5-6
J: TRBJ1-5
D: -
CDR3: CASSHGRKGWGQPQHF
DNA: TGTGCCAGCAGCCATGGGAGGAAGGGATGGGGGCAGCCCCAGCATTTT

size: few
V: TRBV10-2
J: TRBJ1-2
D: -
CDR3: CASSDSHLPNYGYTF
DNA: TGCGCCAGCAGTGACAGCCATCTCCCTAACTATGGCTACACCTTC

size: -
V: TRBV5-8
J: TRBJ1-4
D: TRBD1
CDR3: CASSPGTGPANEKLFF
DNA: TGTGCCAGCAGCCCTGGGACAGGGCCTGCGAATGAAAAACTGTTTTTT

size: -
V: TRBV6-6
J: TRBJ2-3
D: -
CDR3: CASSYPYQGTESGGQYF
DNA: TGTGCCAGCAGTTATCCCTACCAGGGCACAGAATCCGGGGGGCAGTATTTT

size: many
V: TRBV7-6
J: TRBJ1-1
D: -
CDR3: CASRQPGDTEAFF
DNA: TGTGCCAGCAGGCAACCGGGGGACACTGAAGCTTTCTTT

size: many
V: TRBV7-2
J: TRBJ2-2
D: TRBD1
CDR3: CASSLSRGYTGELFF
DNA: TGTGCCAGCAGCTTATCCAGGGGGTACACCGGGGAGCTGTTTTTT

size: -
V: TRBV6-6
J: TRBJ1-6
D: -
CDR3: CASSYSGPWENSPLHF
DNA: TGTGCCAGCAGTTATTCCGGGCCCTGGGAGAATTCACCCCTCCACTTT

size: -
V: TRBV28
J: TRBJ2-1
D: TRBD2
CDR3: CASRLRGDPNEQFF
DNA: TGTGCCAGCAGACTTCGGGGGGACCCCAATGAGCAGTTCTTC

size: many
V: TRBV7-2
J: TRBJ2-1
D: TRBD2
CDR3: CASSYPLTGGGNEQFF
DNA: TGTGCCAGCAGCTACCCTCTTACGGGGGGGGGGAATGAGCAGTTCTTC

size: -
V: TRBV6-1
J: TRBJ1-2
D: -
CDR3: CASSFYGGVSSGYTF
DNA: TGTGCCAGCAGTTTCTACGGGGGGGTGTCGAGTGGCTACACCTTC

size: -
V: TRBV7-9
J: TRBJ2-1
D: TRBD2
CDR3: CASSLRDYGYNEQFF
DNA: TGTGCCAGCAGCCTCCGGGACTATGGTTATAATGAGCAGTTCTTC

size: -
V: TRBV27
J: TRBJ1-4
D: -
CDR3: CASSFRARNEKLFF
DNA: TGTGCCAGCAGTTTCCGGGCCCGAAATGAAAAACTGTTTTTT

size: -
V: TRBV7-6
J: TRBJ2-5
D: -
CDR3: CASSFGRVKQETQYF
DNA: TGTGCCAGCAGCTTTGGCAGGGTAAAGCAAGAGACCCAGTACTTC

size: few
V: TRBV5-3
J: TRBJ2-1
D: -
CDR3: CASSLERADYNEQFF
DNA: TGTGCCAGCAGCTTGGAGAGGGCCGACTACAATGAGCAGTTCTTC

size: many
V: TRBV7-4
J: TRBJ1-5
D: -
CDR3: CASSLGSRAEGQPQHF
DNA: TGTGCCAGCAGCTTAGGGAGCAGGGCTGAGGGTCAGCCCCAGCATTTT

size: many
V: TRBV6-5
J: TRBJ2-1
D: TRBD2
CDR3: CASSLTSGAPYNEQFF
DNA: TGTGCCAGCAGTTTGACTAGCGGGGCACCCTACAATGAGCAGTTCTTC

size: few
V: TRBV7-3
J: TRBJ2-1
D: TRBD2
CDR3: CASSLLRGARSRPFF
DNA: TGTGCCAGCAGCTTACTGCGGGGGGCCCGGTCACGGCCGTTCTTC

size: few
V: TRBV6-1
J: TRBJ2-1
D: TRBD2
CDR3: CASSEAPAGANNEQFF
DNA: TGTGCCAGCAGTGAAGCGCCAGCGGGGGCCAACAATGAGCAGTTCTTC

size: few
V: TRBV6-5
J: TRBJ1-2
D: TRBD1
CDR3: CASSEDRGLYGYTF
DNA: TGTGCCAGCAGTGAAGATAGGGGGCTCTATGGCTACACCTTC

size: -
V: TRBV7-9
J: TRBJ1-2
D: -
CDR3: CASSPPPPRFNYGYTF
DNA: TGTGCCAGCAGCCCGCCTCCTCCGCGGTTTAACTATGGCTACACCTTC

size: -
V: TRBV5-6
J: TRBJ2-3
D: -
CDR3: CASSWTEDYLADTQYF
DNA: TGTGCCAGCAGCTGGACAGAGGACTATCTGGCTGATACGCAGTATTTT

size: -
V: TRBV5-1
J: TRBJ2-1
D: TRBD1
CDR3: CASSSSTGGSYNEQFF
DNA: TGCGCCAGCAGCTCCTCCACAGGGGGCTCCTACAATGAGCAGTTCTTC

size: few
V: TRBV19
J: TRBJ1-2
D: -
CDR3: CASSLLPGAYGYTF
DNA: TGTGCCAGTAGTTTACTCCCCGGGGCCTATGGCTACACCTTC

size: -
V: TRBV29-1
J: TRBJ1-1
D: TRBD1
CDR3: CSDLTGATEAFF
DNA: TGCAGCGACCTTACAGGGGCGACTGAAGCTTTCTTT

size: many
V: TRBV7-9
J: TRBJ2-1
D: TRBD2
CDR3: CASSLLARLAGGAYNEQFF
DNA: TGTGCCAGCAGCTTGCTAGCCCGACTAGCGGGGGGAGCCTACAATGAGCAGTTCTTC

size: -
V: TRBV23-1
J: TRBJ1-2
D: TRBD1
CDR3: CASSQEPRTGRGCDYGYTF
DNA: TGCGCCAGCAGTCAGGAGCCACGGACAGGGCGGGGATGTGACTATGGCTACACCTTC

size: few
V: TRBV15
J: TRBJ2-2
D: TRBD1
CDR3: CATSRGTGNTGELFF
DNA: TGTGCCACCAGCAGAGGGACAGGAAACACCGGGGAGCTGTTTTTT

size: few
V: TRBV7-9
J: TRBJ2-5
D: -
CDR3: CASSPRQASGETQYF
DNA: TGTGCCAGCAGCCCCCGCCAAGCGAGCGGAGAGACCCAGTACTTC

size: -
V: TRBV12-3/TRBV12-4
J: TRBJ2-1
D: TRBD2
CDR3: CASSPGTSLLNEQFF
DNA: TGTGCCAGCAGTCCCGGGACTAGCCTTCTAAATGAGCAGTTCTTC

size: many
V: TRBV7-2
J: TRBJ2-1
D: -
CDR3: CASSLGWQDLTYNEQFF
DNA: TGTGCCAGCAGCTTAGGGTGGCAGGACCTCACCTACAATGAGCAGTTCTTC

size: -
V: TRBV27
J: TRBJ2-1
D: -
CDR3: CAGSLQGYEQFF
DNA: TGTGCCGGCAGTTTACAAGGCTATGAGCAGTTCTTC

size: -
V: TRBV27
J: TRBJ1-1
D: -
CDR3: CASSLSLLGQNTEAFF
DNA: TGTGCCAGCAGTTTATCCCTCCTGGGACAGAACACTGAAGCTTTCTTT

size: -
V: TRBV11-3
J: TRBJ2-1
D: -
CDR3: CTSSPRDISYNEQFF
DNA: TGTACCAGCAGCCCCCGGGACATCTCCTACAATGAGCAGTTCTTC

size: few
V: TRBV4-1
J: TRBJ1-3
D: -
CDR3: CASSQDSLYGNTIYF
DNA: TGCGCCAGCAGCCAAGATTCCCTTTACGGAAACACCATATATTTT

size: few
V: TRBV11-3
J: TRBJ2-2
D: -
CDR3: CASSSRDVTGELFF
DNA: TGTGCCAGCAGCTCGCGGGACGTTACCGGGGAGCTGTTTTTT

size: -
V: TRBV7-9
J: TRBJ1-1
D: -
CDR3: CASSLVAGRNTEAFF
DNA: TGTGCCAGCAGCTTAGTGGCAGGGCGTAACACTGAAGCTTTCTTT

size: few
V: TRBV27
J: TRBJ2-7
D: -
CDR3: CASSPIGRAYEQYF
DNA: TGTGCCAGCAGTCCCATCGGCAGGGCCTACGAGCAGTACTTC

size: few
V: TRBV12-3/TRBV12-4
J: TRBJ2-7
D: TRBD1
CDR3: CASSSTGSNSYEQYF
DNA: TGTGCCAGCAGTTCGACAGGGTCCAACTCCTACGAGCAGTACTTC

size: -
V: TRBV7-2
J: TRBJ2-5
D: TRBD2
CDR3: CASSLWTSGGQETQYF
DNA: TGTGCCAGCAGCTTATGGACTAGCGGGGGACAAGAGACCCAGTACTTC

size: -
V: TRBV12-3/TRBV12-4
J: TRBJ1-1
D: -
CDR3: CASSSGAPNTEAFF
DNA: TGTGCCAGCAGTTCGGGGGCCCCGAACACTGAAGCTTTCTTT

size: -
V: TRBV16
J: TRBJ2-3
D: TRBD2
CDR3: CASSQLAGLAGSPGTDTQYF
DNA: TGTGCCAGCAGCCAATTGGCCGGACTAGCGGGCTCACCGGGCACAGATACGCAGTATTTT

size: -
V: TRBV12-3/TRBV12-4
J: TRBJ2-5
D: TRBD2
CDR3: CASSLEPGLAGVYQETQYF
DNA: TGTGCCAGCAGTTTAGAGCCGGGACTAGCGGGAGTGTACCAAGAGACCCAGTACTTC

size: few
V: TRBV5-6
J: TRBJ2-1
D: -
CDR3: CASSSGVASYNEQFF
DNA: TGTGCCAGCAGCTCCGGGGTAGCTAGCTACAATGAGCAGTTCTTC

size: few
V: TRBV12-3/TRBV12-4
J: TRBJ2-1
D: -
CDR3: CASSWGASSYNEQFF
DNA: TGTGCCAGCAGTTGGGGGGCAAGCTCCTACAATGAGCAGTTCTTC

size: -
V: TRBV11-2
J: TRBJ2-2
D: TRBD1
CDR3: CASSPRQGTGELFF
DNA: TGTGCCAGCAGCCCTAGACAGGGCACCGGGGAGCTGTTTTTT

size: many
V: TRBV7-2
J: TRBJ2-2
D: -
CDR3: CASSLVLSGNTGELFF
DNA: TGTGCCAGCAGCTTAGTTTTGTCAGGGAACACCGGGGAGCTGTTTTTT